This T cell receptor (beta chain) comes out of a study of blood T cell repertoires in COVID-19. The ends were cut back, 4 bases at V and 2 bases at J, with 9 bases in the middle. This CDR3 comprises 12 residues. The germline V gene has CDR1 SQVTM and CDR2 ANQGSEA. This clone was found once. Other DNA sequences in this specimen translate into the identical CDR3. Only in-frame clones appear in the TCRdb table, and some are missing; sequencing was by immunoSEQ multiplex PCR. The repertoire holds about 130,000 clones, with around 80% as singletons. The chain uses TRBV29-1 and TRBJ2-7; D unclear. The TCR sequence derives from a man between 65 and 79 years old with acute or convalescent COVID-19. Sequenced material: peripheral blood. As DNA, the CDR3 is TGCAGCGTTGTGGCAGGTACCTACGAGCAGTACTTC. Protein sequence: CSVVAGTYEQYF.